This passage covers 23 T cell receptor beta chains from one sample sequenced in a study of T cell changes during pregnancy in multiple sclerosis (dated by TCRdb to about 2019). Library construction relied on the immunoSEQ multiplex PCR assay. Sourced from immuneACCESS, this table was stored by TCRdb with only in-frame sequences that have V and J called. A share of the clones is absent; for the studies checked, an unresolved V gene accounts for under half, and the remainder has no known explanation. The sample table records roughly 45,000 clones; approximately 95% of these occur just once. 5% to 7% of the sample is held by the ten biggest clonotypes. The specimen was CD8+ T cells from peripheral blood mononuclear cells, collected in the first trimester of pregnancy. These receptors came from a female donor with multiple sclerosis, enrolled in a pregnancy study.

This clone was observed a single time. The J gene is TRBJ2-2, the V gene TRBV9; 8 positions match TRBD2. V dropped 3 bases and J dropped 1; count of bases not matched to a gene: 5. This CDR3 contains 16 residues. Germline-derived CDR1 and CDR2 are SGDLS and YYNGEE. The CDR3 spells CASSATSGRNTGELFF. The CDR3 DNA sequence: TGTGCCAGCAGCGCCACTAGCGGCCGGAACACCGGGGAGCTGTTTTTT.

The chain recombines TRBV10-3 with TRBJ1-2; 10 bases line up with TRBD1. Germline V gene data show CDR1 as ENHRY and CDR2 as SYGVKD. J lost 4 bases, V lost 2 bases, and 1 base had no gene match. The CDR3 has 14 amino acids. The CDR3 loop is CAISEGQGVYGYTF. CDR3 sequence (DNA): TGTGCCATCAGTGAGGGACAGGGGGTCTATGGCTACACCTTC.

The genes are TRBV6-4 and TRBJ2-3; 9 bases map to TRBD1. J lost 3 bases, V lost 7 bases, and 20 bases had no gene match. This CDR3 contains 19 residues. Germline loops: CDR1 MRHNA, CDR2 SNTAGT. For the CDR3, the DNA is TGTGCCAGCACCCCGCCGGCCACCCCGGGACAGGGTACGACAGATACGCAGTATTTT. It codes for CASTPPATPGQGTTDTQYF.

DNA for the CDR3: TGTGCCAGCAGCCAGATAGGGGAGGGTGGCTACACCTTC. Protein product: CASSQIGEGGYTF. J is TRBJ1-2 and V is TRBV6-1; weak D call: TRBD1 (5 bases). V lost 6 bases and J 7 bases, leaving 15 bases between the germline ends. Germline assignment: CDR1 MNHNS and CDR2 SASEGT. This CDR3 comprises 13 residues.

The chain combines TRBV6-5 with TRBJ2-4; D is possibly TRBD2 (5 bases). This CDR3 has 16 residues. The germline gives CDR1 MNHEY, CDR2 SVGAGI. With 1 base removed from V and 9 bases from J, the gap between germline ends came to 19 bases. This chain's CDR3 is CASSYWAPSRGIIQYF. The CDR3 DNA reads as TGTGCCAGCAGTTACTGGGCCCCGAGTCGGGGAATCATTCAGTACTTC.

The chain uses TRBV19 and TRBJ1-1; possibly TRBD1 for D (5 bases). Trimming removed 1 base at V and 6 bases at J, with 6 bases between. The CDR3 sequence is 12 residues long. CDR1 is LNHDA, CDR2 SQIVND, per germline (reference sequence). The CDR3 here is CASSIGGAEAFF. CDR3 in DNA: TGTGCCAGTAGTATAGGGGGGGCTGAAGCTTTCTTT.

The chain has TRBV27 and TRBJ2-7; the D is unclear. In germline, CDR1 is MNHEY, CDR2 SMNVEV (reference sequence). Deletions cut 5 bases from V and 2 bases from J, with 16 bases between. The CDR3 contains 15 residues. CDR3 coding DNA: TGTGCCAGCAGTGCCCGGAGCAACGTAGCCTACGAGCAGTACTTC. Its translation: CASSARSNVAYEQYF.

J is TRBJ2-7 and V is TRBV7-6; 13 positions agree with TRBD2. The ends lost 5 bases at V and 2 bases at J; junction bases unmatched: 9. Germline CDR1 and CDR2: SGHVS and FNYEAQ. This CDR3 region has 17 residues. CDR3 DNA: TGTGCCAGCAGCCAGGGACTAGCGGGATCGTTCCCCTACGAGCAGTACTTC. It translates to CASSQGLAGSFPYEQYF.

The V call is TRBV30, the J call TRBJ2-2; D perhaps matches TRBD2 (6 bases). Per germline, CDR1 GTSNPN and CDR2 SVGIG (reference sequence). Trimming took off 0 bases at V and 8 bases at J, with 13 bases between the two ends. This CDR3 is 14 amino acids long. In DNA form, the CDR3 reads TGTGCCTGGAGTGTAGGAGGGCCATGGGGGGAGCTGTTTTTT. Amino acids: CAWSVGGPWGELFF.

This rearrangement joins TRBV13 to TRBJ2-1; 8 bases align to TRBD2. The CDR3 is made up of 15 amino acids. V lost 4 bases, J lost 3 bases, and 5 bases stayed unmatched. Germline V gene lookup returns CDR1 PRHDT and CDR2 FYEKMQ (reference sequence). CDR3 DNA sequence: TGTGCCAGCAGCTCACCGGGACTAGACTACAATGAGCAGTTCTTC. Its translation: CASSSPGLDYNEQFF.

The chain combines TRBV27 with TRBJ2-1; tentative D call: TRBD1 (6 bases). The CDR3 loop spans 13 amino acids. CDR1 and CDR2 from the germline V gene are MNHEY and SMNVEV (reference sequence). The V end lost 5 bases, the J end lost 6 bases, and 11 bases lay between the germline ends. CDR3 in DNA: TGTGCCAGCAGTGTAGGACAGTTCAATGAGCAGTTCTTC. This translates into CASSVGQFNEQFF.

The chain joins TRBV23-1 to TRBJ2-2, with D perhaps matching TRBD1 (6 bases). TRBV23-1 is labeled an ORF, and its function is uncertain. The CDR3 consists of 17 residues. Trimming removed 0 bases from V and 3 bases from J, with 14 bases in between. DNA for the CDR3: TGCGCCAGCAGTCAATCGAGGACAGTCCCGGACACCGGGGAGCTGTTTTTT. This sequence encodes CASSQSRTVPDTGELFF.

V usage is TRBV6-1 and J usage is TRBJ2-7; D gene unclear. Per the germline V gene, CDR1 is MNHNS and CDR2 is SASEGT. V lost 4 bases to trimming and J lost 2 bases, with 9 bases between them. The CDR3 is made up of 13 amino acids. The CDR3 is CASSGSSAYEQYF. In DNA form, the CDR3 reads TGTGCCAGCAGTGGGTCGTCGGCCTACGAGCAGTACTTC.

The chain combines TRBV29-1 with TRBJ1-2; 8 bases agree with TRBD1. The length of the CDR3 is 13 residues. Germline-derived CDR1 and CDR2 are SQVTM and ANQGSEA. V dropped 6 bases and J dropped 5; count of bases not matched to a gene: 8. The CDR3: CSVHSGGYYGYTF. CDR3 nucleotide sequence: TGCAGCGTCCACTCAGGGGGCTATTATGGCTACACCTTC.

The gene calls are TRBV4-1 and TRBJ2-7, with 9 bases matching TRBD2. Trimming removed 1 base from V and 2 bases from J; junction bases left unmatched: 3. The CDR3 totals 15 residues. Germline V gene data show CDR1 as MGHRA and CDR2 as YSYEKL. CDR3 amino acids: CASSQGSGGTYEQYF. CDR3 sequence (DNA): TGCGCCAGCAGCCAAGGTAGCGGGGGAACCTACGAGCAGTACTTC.

The rearrangement uses TRBV13 and TRBJ1-3; 7 nucleotides match TRBD1. V lost 4 bases to trimming and J lost 4 bases; unmatched junction nucleotides: 19. There are 19 residues in the CDR3. Germline lookup yields CDR1 PRHDT and CDR2 FYEKMQ (reference sequence). CDR3 bases: TGTGCCAGCAGCTCTAGTCCCCCTGGAACCGGGACAGACGGAAACACCATATATTTT. Protein: CASSSSPPGTGTDGNTIYF.

V is TRBV27 and J is TRBJ2-7; TRBD2 aligns across 8 bases. V shed 0 bases, J shed 5 bases, and the junction held 6 bases outside the gene matches. The length of the CDR3 is 15 residues. Germline lookup yields CDR1 MNHEY and CDR2 SMNVEV (reference sequence). CDR3 in DNA: TGTGCCAGCAGTTTATCGAGCGGGAGATTCGACGAGCAGTACTTC. This gives the protein CASSLSSGRFDEQYF.

This rearrangement joins TRBV7-9 to TRBJ2-1; D possibly corresponds to TRBD1 (6 bases). The germline V gene has CDR1 SEHNR and CDR2 FQNEAQ (reference sequence). V gave up 6 bases and J gave up 8 bases, with 17 bases separating them. This CDR3 comprises 14 residues. The DNA for the CDR3 is TGTGCCAGCAGGTCCACTGGGGGCGGAGATGAGCAGTTCTTC. Translated, it gives CASRSTGGGDEQFF.

The chain carries TRBV12-1 and TRBJ2-7; the table assigns TRBD2, which was not confirmed against the DNA. TRBV12-1 is a documented pseudogene. The CDR3 has 14 amino acids. The CDR3: CASTLRACPYEQYF. DNA of the CDR3: TGTGCCAGCACCCTGCGGGCCTGCCCCTACGAGCAGTACTTC.

V is TRBV9 and J is TRBJ2-1; 11 bases fit TRBD2. With V trimmed by 3 bases and J by 4 bases, 9 bases remained unmatched. The CDR3 totals 17 residues. Germline V gives CDR1 SGDLS, CDR2 YYNGEE. The CDR3: CASSAYQWTSGYNEQFF. The CDR3 DNA is TGTGCCAGCAGCGCGTACCAATGGACTAGCGGGTACAATGAGCAGTTCTTC.

This chain links TRBV27 with TRBJ2-7, with TRBD1 matching over 9 bases. Germline loops: CDR1 MNHEY, CDR2 SMNVEV (reference sequence). The CDR3 consists of 14 residues. Germline trimming cut 5 bases from V and 4 bases from J; bases unmatched to any gene: 6. CDR3 sequence: CASSPGQGGYEQYF. The DNA of the CDR3 is TGTGCCAGCAGTCCGGGACAGGGAGGTTACGAGCAGTACTTC.

CDR3 coding DNA: TGTGCCAGCGGACAGGGTGTGAACGAGCAGTACTTC. Translation: CASGQGVNEQYF. The V gene is TRBV9, the J gene TRBJ2-7; TRBD1 matches 8 bases. This CDR3 contains 12 residues. Per the germline V gene, CDR1 is SGDLS and CDR2 is YYNGEE. Trimming removed 7 bases from V and 5 bases from J; junction bases left unmatched: 5.

In its sample, this clone was seen once. This sequence joins TRBV6-5 and TRBJ2-7; 7 bases fit TRBD1. CDR1 is MNHEY, CDR2 SVGAGI, per germline. V was clipped by 6 bases and J by 5 bases; unmatched bases: 13. The CDR3 loop spans 15 amino acids. The CDR3 loop is CASRPSTGRAHEQYF. In DNA form, the CDR3 reads TGTGCCAGCAGACCCTCGACAGGGCGGGCCCACGAGCAGTACTTC.